This is a list of T cell receptor beta chains from one sample in a study of T cells after yellow fever vaccination. TCRdb called the 5' RACE reads again in MiXCR, with one record for every CDR3 protein. The table records under 400,000 distinct CDR3 sequences, approximately 10% of them present only once. Sequencing was performed on PBMCs, taken on the day of the first yellow fever vaccination. The receptors derive from a man aged 18 to 35 who received the YFV17D yellow fever vaccine. The conserved cysteine and the conserved F or W are not part of the CDR3 here. Clone size is given for some rows only: seen once, a few or many times, or a class if the clone is expanded.

abundance	v_gene	CDR3aa
-	TRBV12-3/TRBV12-4	AISPPLWTSGAQETQY
-	TRBV4-1	ASSQMIQGTDTQY
few	TRBV6-1	ASSRRQGYQETQY
many	TRBV24-1	ATRGPDTQY
-	TRBV6-2/TRBV6-3	ASSYSIGGPNQPQH
few	TRBV6-5	ASSYIPSGSGANVLT
-	TRBV4-1	ASSHLAGTDTQY
few	TRBV29-1	SVEAPRELANEQF
few	TRBV12-3/TRBV12-4	ASSRVTTLETQY
many	TRBV7-2	ASSWSVVNEQF
few	TRBV4-1	ASNRDLLNTEAF
few	TRBV12-3/TRBV12-4	ASTDDTDTQY
-	TRBV20-1	SPSRAGYTDTQY
-	TRBV13	ASSPETGLKGYT
-	TRBV20-1	RARLAGLTDTQY
-	TRBV12-3/TRBV12-4	AGGGGAGNEQF
-	TRBV7-2	ASSQGLREPYTDTQY
many	TRBV20-1	SAGQGAYGYT
-	TRBV29-1	SADQPQH
-	TRBV5-1	ASTDYTGNTEAF
many	TRBV27	ASSFLTGELF
-	TRBV9	ASSPAVNTGELF
-	TRBV6-2/TRBV6-3	ASSYGGPGIQY
few	TRBV7-3	ASSYGGRKTGELF
-	TRBV7-9	ASSYALTVYGYT
many	TRBV29-1	SVPRDTSGEQF
many	TRBV5-6	ASSLWGAIYEQY
many	TRBV7-9	ASSQDRNTQY
-	TRBV7-2	ASSLESRGGTEAF
many	TRBV6-6	ASSFPEAF
-	TRBV4-3	ASSQDLRLETQY
-	TRBV6-1	ASMARGVGETQY
-	TRBV29-1	SVETGTGSYEQF
-	TRBV29-1	SVERQLKAEAF
few	TRBV5-1	ASSLAGGYTDTQY
-	TRBV27	ASSFHDTSGTIYEQY
many	TRBV4-3	ASSQGYNYGYT
few	TRBV4-3	ASSQDWDREKDSPLH
few	TRBV19	ASADTSSYNEQF
-	TRBV7-8	ASSLEGRMNGYT
-	TRBV6-5	ATHHTTDTQY
-	TRBV5-1	ASRAGGGYEQY
few	TRBV12-3/TRBV12-4	ASSLWGRNYGYT
few	TRBV6-1	ASSPTSGGAGQF
-	TRBV4-3	ASSQVAGGREAQY
many	TRBV10-3	AISDRGREQF
-	TRBV12-3/TRBV12-4	ASSFGQADYT
-	TRBV20-1	SARLLAGVKNEQF
-	TRBV12-3/TRBV12-4	ASSLSGYQETQY